These 29 T cell receptor beta chains came from one sample sequenced in a study of T cell repertoires in cytomegalovirus infection. From the reads, TCRdb called clonotypes with MiXCR, one entry per CDR3 protein. The sample includes 500,000 to 600,000 distinct CDR3 sequences, more than 15% of them seen just once. Sequenced: CD8+ T cells from PBMCs. The origin of the receptors is a human donor in good health (CMV status not recorded). Some clones in this sample may be carry-over from other donors' samples.

This clonotype was seen a handful of times. The J gene is TRBJ2-3, the V gene TRBV7-9; the match to TRBD2 covers 8 bases. V lost 1 base to trimming and J lost 3 bases; unmatched junction nucleotides: 6. The germline CDR1 and CDR2 sequences are SEHNR and FQNEAQ (reference sequence). CDR3 length: 16 residues. CDR3 sequence: CASSLDGGGPTDTQYF. CDR3 DNA sequence: TGTGCCAGCAGCTTAGACGGCGGGGGGCCAACAGATACGCAGTATTTT.

On this clonotype: A much larger clonotype is one base distant, so this may be a read error. This CDR3 is missing its conserved last phenylalanine or tryptophan, likely due to a read error. The V and J genes are TRBV7-8 and TRBJ2-1, with D possibly being TRBD2 (6 bases). The CDR3 runs to 16 residues. Between the trimmed V and J ends, which lost 1 base and 6 bases, there was a span of 16 bases. Looked up from germline, CDR1 is SGHVS and CDR2 is FQNEAQ. The CDR3 nucleotides read TGTGCCAGCAGCTTAGTTCCCGGGGGAGCCCCCAATGAGCAGTTCTTA. Protein sequence: CASSLVPGGAPNEQFL.

This clonotype was seen at least ten times. This chain links TRBV7-9 with TRBJ1-4; 12 nucleotides line up with TRBD1. Losses at the gene ends were 4 bases for V and 6 bases for J; bases not matched to a gene: 9. This CDR3 contains 17 residues. Germline CDR1 reads SEHNR; CDR2 reads FQNEAQ (reference sequence). The CDR3 sequence: CASSSGTGGAKDEKLFF. As DNA, the CDR3 is TGTGCCAGCAGCTCCGGGACAGGGGGCGCGAAGGATGAAAAACTGTTTTTT. The entire variable domain, with the rest obtained from reference TRBV7-9 and TRBJ1-4, is as follows: DTGVSQNPRHKITKRGQNVTFRCDPISEHNRLYWYRQTLGQGPEFLTYFQNEAQLEKSRLLSDRFSAERPKGSFSTLEIQRTEQGDSAMYLCASSSGTGGAKDEKLFFGSGTQLSVL.

The chain joins TRBV5-4 to TRBJ1-1, with D hard to call. Germline V gene lookup returns CDR1 SGHNT and CDR2 YYREEE (reference sequence). V dropped 1 base and J dropped 3 bases, with 7 bases sitting between them. The CDR3 has 13 amino acids. CDR3 sequence reads: CASSLMEDTEAFF. CDR3 DNA: TGTGCCAGCAGCTTGATGGAAGACACTGAAGCTTTCTTT.

This clonotype was seen at least ten times. The V gene is TRBV7-2, the J gene TRBJ2-3; TRBD2 agrees at 10 bases. This CDR3 has 14 residues. The V gene end was trimmed by 2 bases and the J gene end by 5 bases; junction bases not matched to a gene: 1. CDR1 SGHTA and CDR2 FQGNSA come from the germline V gene. CDR3 sequence (DNA): TGTGCCAGCAGCTTAAAGCGGGGGGGAGATACGCAGTATTTT. As protein: CASSLKRGGDTQYF. The full variable domain, with the rest looked up from reference TRBV7-2 and TRBJ2-3, is GAGVSQSPSNKVTEKGKDVELRCDPISGHTALYWYRQSLGQGLEFLIYFQGNSAPDKSGLPSDRFSAERTGGSVSTLTIQRTQQEDSAVYLCASSLKRGGDTQYFGPGTRLTVL.

Comment on this clonotype: A much larger clonotype is one base distant, so this may be a read error. The conserved phenylalanine or tryptophan is not found at the CDR3 terminus, so this likely reflects a read error. The chain uses TRBV6-2 or TRBV6-3 and TRBJ2-7; D unresolved. The CDR3 is 14 residues long. Germline CDR1 is MNHEY and CDR2 is SVGEGT. The V gene lost 4 bases and the J gene lost 0 bases, with 10 bases spanning the gap. The CDR3 nucleotides are TGTGCCAGCAGTTCATGGGAAAGCTCCTACGAGCAGTACCTC. Encoded protein: CASSSWESSYEQYL.

This clonotype was detected only a few times. The chain joins TRBV4-1 to TRBJ2-3; maybe TRBD2 (5 bases). Germline V gives CDR1 MGHRA, CDR2 YSYEKL. The CDR3 sequence is 16 residues long. Trimming removed 3 bases from V and 0 bases from J, with 13 bases in between. In DNA form, the CDR3 reads TGCGCCAGCAGCCATCCGCCCAGCGGTAGCACAGATACGCAGTATTTT. It translates to CASSHPPSGSTDTQYF.

This clonotype has at least ten counts. The V call is TRBV7-9, the J call TRBJ2-1; TRBD2 might be the D (6 bases). The CDR3 spans 14 residues. Trimming stripped 1 base from V and 9 bases from J, with 13 bases between. Germline loops: CDR1 SEHNR, CDR2 FQNEAQ (reference sequence). DNA of the CDR3: TGTGCCAGCAGCTTAGTAGGGCTAGCGCTTGAGCAGTTCTTC. It encodes CASSLVGLALEQFF.

The chain has TRBV7-9 and TRBJ2-4; 8 positions match TRBD2. Germline trimming cut 4 bases from V and 11 bases from J; bases unmatched to any gene: 19. The CDR3 has 17 amino acids. The germline gives CDR1 SEHNR, CDR2 FQNEAQ (reference sequence). The CDR3 loop is CASSSPSSGVMGVVQYF. The CDR3 region has the DNA TGTGCCAGCAGCTCCCCGAGTAGCGGGGTTATGGGTGTCGTTCAGTACTTC.

In its sample, this clonotype was seen once. J is TRBJ2-1 and V is TRBV27, with 11 bases lining up with TRBD2. CDR1 MNHEY and CDR2 SMNVEV come from the germline V gene (reference sequence). V trimming: 0 bases; J trimming: 7 bases; junction bases outside the gene matches: 5. The length of the CDR3 is 16 residues. CDR3 protein: CASSLSGLADVNEQFF. In DNA form, the CDR3 reads TGTGCCAGCAGTTTATCGGGACTAGCGGACGTGAATGAGCAGTTCTTC.

This clonotype was found many times. The chain is built from TRBV29-1 and TRBJ1-2; D ambiguous. V was cut by 0 bases and J by 4 bases, with 9 bases left in between. The length of the CDR3 is 13 residues. Germline V gene sequence: CDR1 SQVTM, CDR2 ANQGSEA. The CDR3 DNA reads as TGCAGCGTTGAAGAACCGGAGTCCTATGGCTACACCTTC. Amino acids: CSVEEPESYGYTF.

The CDR3 nucleotides are TGTGCCAGCAGGAAACTGGACAGTAATTCACCCCTCCACTTT. It specifies CASRKLDSNSPLHF. V and J are TRBV28 and TRBJ1-6; D perhaps matches TRBD1 (6 bases). The V gene's germline CDR1 is MDHEN and CDR2 SYDVKM. This CDR3 has 14 residues. V lost 6 bases and J 6 bases, leaving 12 bases between the germline ends.

The table lists this clonotype with a few counts. The chain employs TRBV6-6 and TRBJ2-1, with 9 bases lining up with TRBD1. V lost 0 bases and J lost 4; bases outside the gene matches: 13. Per the germline V gene, CDR1 is MNHNY and CDR2 is SVGAGI (reference sequence). This CDR3 has 19 amino acids. DNA of the CDR3: TGTGCCAGCAGTTACTCGAAGTACAGGGGGCCCAGGGGTTACAATGAGCAGTTCTTC. This sequence encodes CASSYSKYRGPRGYNEQFF.

The chain uses TRBV27 and TRBJ2-1, with 14 positions matching TRBD2. V was pared by 6 bases and J by 6 bases, with 1 base of the junction left unmatched. Germline V gives CDR1 MNHEY, CDR2 SMNVEV (reference sequence). CDR3 size: 14 residues. Here the CDR3 DNA reads TGTGCCAGCAGAGGACTAGCGGGAGGCAATGAGCAGTTCTTC. Amino acid sequence: CASRGLAGGNEQFF.

This clonotype was detected only a few times. This sequence joins TRBV2 and TRBJ2-1; 8 bases align to TRBD1. V was clipped by 9 bases and J by 1 base; unmatched bases: 5. CDR3 size: 14 residues. Germline CDR1 is SNHLY and CDR2 is FYNNEI. In nucleotides, the CDR3 is TGTGCCAGGGGGGACAGGCCGTCCTACAATGAGCAGTTCTTC. It is translated as CARGDRPSYNEQFF.

Many counts were recorded for this clonotype. The V call is TRBV7-6, the J call TRBJ2-3, with D possibly being TRBD2 (6 bases). CDR1 and CDR2 (germline): SGHVS, FNYEAQ. V was trimmed by 0 bases and J by 2 bases, leaving 9 bases between them. CDR3 length: 15 amino acids. The CDR3 DNA is TGTGCCAGCAGCTTAGCGGGGGGTTTCACAGATACGCAGTATTTT. Encoded protein: CASSLAGGFTDTQYF.

This clonotype was seen ten or more times. This chain links TRBV28 with TRBJ2-7, with D perhaps TRBD2 (7 bases). V lost 8 bases to trimming and J lost 2 bases, with 28 bases between them. The CDR3 spans 18 residues. Germline CDR1 and CDR2: MDHEN and SYDVKM. CDR3 residues: CASFAKFRRGGTTYEQYF. DNA for the CDR3: TGTGCCAGCTTTGCAAAGTTTAGAAGGGGGGGGACCACCTACGAGCAGTACTTC.

The sample holds many counts of this clonotype. The V and J genes are TRBV7-8 and TRBJ1-5; D gene uncertain. This CDR3 is 15 amino acids long. Germline V gene data show CDR1 as SGHVS and CDR2 as FQNEAQ. Deletions cut 1 base from V and 1 base from J, with 8 bases between. Here the CDR3 reads CASSLEQPSNQPQHF. CDR3 DNA sequence: TGTGCCAGCAGCTTAGAACAGCCCAGCAATCAGCCCCAGCATTTT.

This clonotype was counted a few times. V and J are TRBV27 and TRBJ1-1; 8 bases line up with TRBD1. Germline loops: CDR1 MNHEY, CDR2 SMNVEV (reference sequence). The CDR3 is made up of 17 amino acids. V shed 5 bases, J shed 1 base, and the junction held 12 bases outside the gene matches. As DNA, the CDR3 is TGTGCCAGCAGTCCCATCGGGACAGGTCGCGGGAACACTGAAGCTTTCTTT. It is translated as CASSPIGTGRGNTEAFF.

This chain connects TRBV14 to TRBJ1-2; D not certain. CDR1 is SGHDN and CDR2 is FVKESK in the germline V gene. V was clipped by 1 base and J by 4 bases, with 10 bases between them. CDR3 size: 14 residues. In DNA form, the CDR3 reads TGTGCCAGCAGCCAAGCGAGGCGAAGCTATGGCTACACCTTC. It yields the protein CASSQARRSYGYTF.

This clonotype occurred a few times. The V call is TRBV9, the J call TRBJ2-7; D is perhaps TRBD1 or TRBD2 (5 bases each). Trimming took 0 bases from V and 4 from J, leaving 11 bases between them. Germline V gives CDR1 SGDLS, CDR2 YYNGEE. The CDR3 runs to 14 residues. CDR3 region: CASSVGGPTYEQYF. DNA of the CDR3: TGTGCCAGCAGCGTAGGGGGACCTACGTACGAGCAGTACTTC.

This clonotype showed up just a few times. One end of the junction does not line up with germline, which may come from a read error. The J gene is TRBJ2-7, the V gene TRBV7-8; possible D gene TRBD1, 7 bases. Germline CDR1 and CDR2: SGHVS and FQNEAQ. The CDR3 extends over 14 amino acids. CDR3 in amino acids: CASSLRGQDYEQCF. The CDR3, as DNA: TGTGCCAGCAGCCTCCGCGGACAGGACTACGAGCAGTGCTTC.

The V call is TRBV28, the J call TRBJ2-1; 8 positions match TRBD2. CDR3 length equals 16 residues. The V gene's germline CDR1 is MDHEN and CDR2 SYDVKM. Trimming removed 3 bases from V and 5 bases from J; junction bases left unmatched: 9. CDR3 residues: CASSFPKTSADNEQFF. The DNA for the CDR3 is TGTGCCAGCAGTTTCCCTAAGACTAGCGCGGACAATGAGCAGTTCTTC.

The J gene is TRBJ2-3, the V gene TRBV12-3 or TRBV12-4; no firm D call. Trimming pared 6 bases from V and 5 bases from J, leaving 15 bases between. This CDR3 contains 14 residues. The CDR3 DNA follows: TGTGCCAGCAGCCCCGAGGTCCAGGTAGATACGCAGTATTTT. Translating it yields CASSPEVQVDTQYF.

On this clonotype itself: A read error may be the cause here, since a much bigger clone is one base away. The chain is built from TRBV6-2 or TRBV6-3 and TRBJ2-3; possible D gene TRBD2, 6 bases. The germline V gene encodes CDR1 MNHEY and CDR2 SVGEGT. This CDR3 is 19 amino acids long. The CDR3: CARSFHRDSLRSSTDTQYF. CDR3 nucleotides: TGTGCCCGCAGTTTCCACCGGGACTCACTACGCTCTAGCACAGATACGCAGTATTTT.

This clonotype was counted a few times. The chain employs TRBV29-1 and TRBJ2-7; 7 bases match TRBD1. CDR1 and CDR2 from the germline V gene are SQVTM and ANQGSEA. The CDR3 consists of 12 residues. Trimming at V came to 3 bases and at J to 3 bases, leaving 2 bases not matched to a gene. The CDR3 DNA reads TGCAGCGTTGAGGACAGGTTCTACGAGCAGTACTTC. Protein product: CSVEDRFYEQYF.

This clonotype was detected many times. One end of the junction is discordant with germline, which a read error may explain. The J gene is TRBJ2-5, the V gene TRBV7-7, with 7 bases matching TRBD2. The CDR3 sequence is 15 residues long. Germline CDR1 is SSHAT and CDR2 is FNYEAQ (reference sequence). CDR3 sequence: CASSLGGSEGETQYF. The DNA of the CDR3 is TGTGCTAGCAGCTTAGGCGGGAGCGAGGGAGAGACCCAGTACTTC. The variable domain in full, with the rest retrieved from reference TRBV7-7 and TRBJ2-5, is GAGVSQSPRYKVTKRGQDVTLRCDPISSHATLYWYQQALGQGPEFLTYFNYEAQPDKSGLPSDRFSAERPEGSISTLTIQRTEQRDSAMYRCASSLGGSEGETQYFGPGTRLLVL.

This clonotype was counted at least ten times. The CDR3 reads CASSSGQLYEQYF. The CDR3 nucleotides are TGTGCCAGCAGCTCAGGACAGCTCTACGAGCAGTACTTC. The genes are TRBV6-1 and TRBJ2-7, with D possibly TRBD1 on 6 matching bases. The CDR3 has 13 residues. Germline lookup yields CDR1 MNHNS and CDR2 SASEGT. V lost 6 bases and J 3 bases, leaving 12 bases between the germline ends.

The chain uses TRBV7-3 and TRBJ2-6, with TRBD1 matching 7 bases. V lost 0 bases, J lost 0 bases, and 8 bases stayed unmatched. The CDR3 contains 19 residues. CDR1 is SGHTA, CDR2 FQGTGA, per germline. CDR3: CASSLTSSGGISGANVLTF. CDR3 coding DNA: TGTGCCAGCAGCTTAACTTCGTCAGGGGGAATCTCTGGGGCCAACGTCCTGACTTTC.